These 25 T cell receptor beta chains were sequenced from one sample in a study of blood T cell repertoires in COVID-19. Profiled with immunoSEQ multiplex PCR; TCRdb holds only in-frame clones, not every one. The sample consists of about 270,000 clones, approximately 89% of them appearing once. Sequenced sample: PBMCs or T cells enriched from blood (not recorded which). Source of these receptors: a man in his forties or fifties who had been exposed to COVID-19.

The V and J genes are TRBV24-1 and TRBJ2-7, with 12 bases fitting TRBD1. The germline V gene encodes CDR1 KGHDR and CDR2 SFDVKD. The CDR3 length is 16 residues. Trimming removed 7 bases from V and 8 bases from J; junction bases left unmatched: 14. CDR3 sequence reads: CATSEPGGQGASKQYF. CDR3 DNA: TGTGCCACCAGCGAACCGGGGGGACAGGGGGCGTCCAAGCAGTACTTC.

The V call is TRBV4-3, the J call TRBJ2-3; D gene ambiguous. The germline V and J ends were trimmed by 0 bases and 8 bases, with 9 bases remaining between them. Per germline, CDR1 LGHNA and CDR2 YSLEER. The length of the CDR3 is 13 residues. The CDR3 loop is CASSQDSPGTQYF. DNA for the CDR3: TGCGCCAGCAGCCAAGATTCCCCGGGTACGCAGTATTTT.

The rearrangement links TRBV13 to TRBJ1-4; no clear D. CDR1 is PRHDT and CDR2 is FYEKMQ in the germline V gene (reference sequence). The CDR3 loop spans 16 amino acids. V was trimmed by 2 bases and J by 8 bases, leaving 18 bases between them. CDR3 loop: CASSLRTARMNEKLFF. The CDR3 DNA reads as TGTGCCAGCAGCTTACGGACTGCCCGTATGAACGAAAAACTGTTTTTT.

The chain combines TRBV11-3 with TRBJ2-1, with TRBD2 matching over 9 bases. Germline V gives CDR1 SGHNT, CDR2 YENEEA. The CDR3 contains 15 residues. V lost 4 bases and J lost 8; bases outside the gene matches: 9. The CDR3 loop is CASSSHSGREDEQFF. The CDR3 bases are TGTGCCAGCAGCTCCCATAGCGGGAGAGAAGATGAGCAGTTCTTC.

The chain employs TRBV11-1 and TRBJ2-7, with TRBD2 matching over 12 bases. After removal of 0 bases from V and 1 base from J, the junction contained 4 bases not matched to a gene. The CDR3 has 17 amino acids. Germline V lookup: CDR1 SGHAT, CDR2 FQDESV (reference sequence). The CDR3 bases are TGTGCCAGCAGCTTAGCCCCCGGACTAGCGGGATCCTACGAGCAGTACTTC. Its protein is CASSLAPGLAGSYEQYF.

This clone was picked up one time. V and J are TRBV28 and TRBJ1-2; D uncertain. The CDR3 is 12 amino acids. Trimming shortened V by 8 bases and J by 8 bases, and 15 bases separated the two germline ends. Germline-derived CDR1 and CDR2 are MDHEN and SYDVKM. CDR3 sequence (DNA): TGTGCCAGCGGCCGGGGAAGCGGGGGCTACACCTTC. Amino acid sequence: CASGRGSGGYTF.

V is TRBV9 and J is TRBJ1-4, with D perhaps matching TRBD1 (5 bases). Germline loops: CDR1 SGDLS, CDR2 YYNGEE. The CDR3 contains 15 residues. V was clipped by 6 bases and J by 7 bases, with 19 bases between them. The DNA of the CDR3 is TGTGCCAGCATCACCAGTGGGGGGACGGGTGAAAAACTGTTTTTT. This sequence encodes CASITSGGTGEKLFF.

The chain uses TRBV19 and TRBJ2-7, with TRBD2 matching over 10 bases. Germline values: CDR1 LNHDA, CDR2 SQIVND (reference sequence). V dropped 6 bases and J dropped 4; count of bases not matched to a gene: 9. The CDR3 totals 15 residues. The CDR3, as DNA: TGTGCCAGTAGGGGGGCTAGCGGGAGCGGGTACGAGCAGTACTTC. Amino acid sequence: CASRGASGSGYEQYF.

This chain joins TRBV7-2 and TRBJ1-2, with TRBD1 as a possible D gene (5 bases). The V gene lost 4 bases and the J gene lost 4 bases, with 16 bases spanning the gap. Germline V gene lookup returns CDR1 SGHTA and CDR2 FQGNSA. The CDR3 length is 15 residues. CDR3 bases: TGTGCCAGCAGCTCCCATAACGGGGGAACCTATGGCTACACCTTC. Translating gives CASSSHNGGTYGYTF.

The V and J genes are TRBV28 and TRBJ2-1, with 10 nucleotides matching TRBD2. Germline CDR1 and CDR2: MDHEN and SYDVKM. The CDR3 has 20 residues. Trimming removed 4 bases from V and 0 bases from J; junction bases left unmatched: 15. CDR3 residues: CASSSNSGRPFSSSYNEQFF. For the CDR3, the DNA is TGTGCCAGCAGTTCTAATAGCGGGAGGCCCTTTTCGAGCTCCTACAATGAGCAGTTCTTC. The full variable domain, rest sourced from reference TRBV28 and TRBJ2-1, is DVKVTQSSRYLVKRTGEKVFLECVQDMDHENMFWYRQDPGLGLRLIYFSYDVKMKEKGDIPEGYSVSREKKERFSLILESASTNQTSMYLCASSSNSGRPFSSSYNEQFFGPGTRLTVL.

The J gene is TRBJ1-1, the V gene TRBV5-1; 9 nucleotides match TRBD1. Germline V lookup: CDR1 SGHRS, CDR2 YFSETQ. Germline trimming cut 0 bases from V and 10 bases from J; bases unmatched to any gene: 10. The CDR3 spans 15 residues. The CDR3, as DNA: TGCGCCAGCAGCTTGGAACAGGGGGCCTCCTTTCGAGCTTTCTTT. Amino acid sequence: CASSLEQGASFRAFF.

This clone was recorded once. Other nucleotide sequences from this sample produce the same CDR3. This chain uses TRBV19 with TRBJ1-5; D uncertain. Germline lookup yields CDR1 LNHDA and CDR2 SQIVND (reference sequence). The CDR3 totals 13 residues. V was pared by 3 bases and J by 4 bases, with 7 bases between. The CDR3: CASSIGGNQPQHF. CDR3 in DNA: TGTGCCAGTAGTATCGGAGGAAATCAGCCCCAGCATTTT.

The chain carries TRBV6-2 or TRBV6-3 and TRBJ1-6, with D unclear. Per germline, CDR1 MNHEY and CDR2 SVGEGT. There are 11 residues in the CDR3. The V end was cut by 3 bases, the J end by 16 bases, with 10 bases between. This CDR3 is CASSYGPQLHF. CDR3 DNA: TGTGCCAGCAGTTATGGGCCTCAGCTCCACTTT.

The CDR3 loop is CASSPHPDEQFF. The CDR3 bases are TGTGCCAGCAGTCCCCACCCGGATGAGCAGTTCTTC. V is TRBV6-6 and J is TRBJ2-1, with D unresolved. CDR1 is MNHNY, CDR2 SVGAGI, per germline (reference sequence). V was trimmed by 5 bases and J by 8 bases, leaving 10 bases between them. The CDR3 has 12 residues.

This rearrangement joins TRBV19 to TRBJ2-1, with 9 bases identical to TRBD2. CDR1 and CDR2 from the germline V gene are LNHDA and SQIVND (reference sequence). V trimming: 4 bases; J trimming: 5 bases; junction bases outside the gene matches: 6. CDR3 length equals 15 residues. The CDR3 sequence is CASSRSSGTHNEQFF. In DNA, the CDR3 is TGTGCCAGTAGTAGGTCTAGCGGGACCCACAATGAGCAGTTCTTC.

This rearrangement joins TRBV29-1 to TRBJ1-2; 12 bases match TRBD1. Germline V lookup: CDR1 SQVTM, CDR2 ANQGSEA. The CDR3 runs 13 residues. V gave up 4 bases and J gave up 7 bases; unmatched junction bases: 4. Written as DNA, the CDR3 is TGCAGCGTTGGTTGGGACAGGGGGCTTGGCTACACCTTC. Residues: CSVGWDRGLGYTF.

The CDR3 DNA reads as TGCGCCAGCAGCCAGGGTGCCAGCGGGAAGGCCTACGAGCAGTACTTC. This translates into CASSQGASGKAYEQYF. The chain uses TRBV4-1 and TRBJ2-7; 7 bases agree with TRBD2. This CDR3 has 16 amino acids. Trimming cost V 3 bases and J 2 bases; bases outside gene matches: 10. Germline V gene data show CDR1 as MGHRA and CDR2 as YSYEKL.

The CDR3 DNA reads as TGTGCCAGCAGTGCACCCCGGACAGGGGGTTACAATGAGCAGTTCTTC. Translating gives CASSAPRTGGYNEQFF. This chain links TRBV25-1 with TRBJ2-1, with 10 positions matching TRBD1. From germline, CDR1 is MGHDK and CDR2 SYGVNS. Trimming took 4 bases from V and 4 from J; bases not matched to a gene: 7. The CDR3 covers 16 residues. The variable domain in full, completed from reference TRBV25-1 and TRBJ2-1, reads EADIYQTPRYLVIGTGKKITLECSQTMGHDKMYWYQQDPGMELHLIHYSYGVNSTEKGDLSSESTVSRIRTEHFPLTLESARPSHTSQYLCASSAPRTGGYNEQFFGPGTRLTVL.

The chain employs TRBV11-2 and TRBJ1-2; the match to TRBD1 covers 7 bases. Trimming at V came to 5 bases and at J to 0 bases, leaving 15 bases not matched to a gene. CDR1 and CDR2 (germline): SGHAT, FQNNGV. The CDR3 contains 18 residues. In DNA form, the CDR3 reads TGTGCCAGCAGCAAAGTGGGCCCAAGACAGGGAGCTAACTATGGCTACACCTTC. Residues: CASSKVGPRQGANYGYTF.

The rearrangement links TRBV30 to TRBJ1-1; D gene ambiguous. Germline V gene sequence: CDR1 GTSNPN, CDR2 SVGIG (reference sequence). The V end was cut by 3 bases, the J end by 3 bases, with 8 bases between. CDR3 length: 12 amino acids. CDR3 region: CAWRWSDTEAFF. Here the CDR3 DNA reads TGTGCCTGGAGATGGTCGGACACTGAAGCTTTCTTT.

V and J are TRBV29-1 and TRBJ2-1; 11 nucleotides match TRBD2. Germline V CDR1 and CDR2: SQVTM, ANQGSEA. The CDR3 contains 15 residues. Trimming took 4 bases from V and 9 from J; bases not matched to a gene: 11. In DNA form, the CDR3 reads TGCAGCGTTGGGGTTTTAGCGGGAGGGCGAGGTGAGCAGTTCTTC. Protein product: CSVGVLAGGRGEQFF.

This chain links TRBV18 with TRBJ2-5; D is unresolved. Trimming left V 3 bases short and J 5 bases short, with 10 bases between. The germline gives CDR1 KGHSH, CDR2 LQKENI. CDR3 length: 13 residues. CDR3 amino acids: CASSPSSQETQYF. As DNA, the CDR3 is TGTGCCAGCTCACCTTCGTCCCAGGAGACCCAGTACTTC.

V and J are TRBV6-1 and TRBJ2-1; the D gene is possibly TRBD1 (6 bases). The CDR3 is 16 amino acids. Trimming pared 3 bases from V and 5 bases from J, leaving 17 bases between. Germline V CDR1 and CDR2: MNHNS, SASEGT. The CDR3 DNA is TGTGCCAGCAGTGATTCGACAGGTCAGAGGGACAATGAGCAGTTCTTC. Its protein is CASSDSTGQRDNEQFF.

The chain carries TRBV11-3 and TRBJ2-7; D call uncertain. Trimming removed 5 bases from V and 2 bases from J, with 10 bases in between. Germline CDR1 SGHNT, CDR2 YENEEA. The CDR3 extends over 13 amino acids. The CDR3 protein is CASSPGPTYEQYF. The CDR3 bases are TGTGCCAGCAGCCCGGGTCCTACCTACGAGCAGTACTTC.

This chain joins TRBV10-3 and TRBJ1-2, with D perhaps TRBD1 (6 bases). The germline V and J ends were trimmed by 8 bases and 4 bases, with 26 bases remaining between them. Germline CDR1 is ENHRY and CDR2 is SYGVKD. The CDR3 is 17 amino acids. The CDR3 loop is CAIANIGQIQTLYGYTF. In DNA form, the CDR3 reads TGTGCCATCGCAAATATAGGACAGATCCAGACCCTCTATGGCTACACCTTC.